The 24 T cell receptor beta chains below come from one sample, sequenced in a study of metastatic and nonmetastatic thyroid tumors. MiXCR re-clonotyped the PCR reads for TCRdb. The sample carries about 82,000 clones, roughly an eighth recorded once. All patients reached thyroid surgery having received no treatment beforehand. The sample comprised tumor tissue. The receptor source for this set is a female donor with papillary thyroid cancer or a benign thyroid nodule (not recorded which). Some clones in this sample may be carry-over from other donors' samples.

Concerning this clone: A clone one base away is much larger, so this may be a read error. The chain joins TRBV10-1 to TRBJ2-7; TRBD2 aligns across 12 bases. The CDR3 totals 15 residues. V was pared by 6 bases and J by 4 bases, with 7 bases of the junction left unmatched. Germline V lookup: CDR1 WNHNN, CDR2 SYGVQD (reference sequence). The CDR3 spells CASRWTSGIKYEQYF. DNA for the CDR3: TGCGCCAGCAGGTGGACTAGCGGGATTAAGTACGAGCAGTACTTC.

This clone was recorded many times. V is TRBV28 and J is TRBJ2-7, with D perhaps TRBD1 (6 bases). This CDR3 spans 15 amino acids. CDR1 and CDR2 from the germline V gene are MDHEN and SYDVKM. Trimming stripped 5 bases from V and 4 bases from J, with 18 bases between. The CDR3: CASSPGHLLSYEQYF. The CDR3 DNA follows: TGTGCCAGCAGTCCGGGACACCTCCTTTCTTACGAGCAGTACTTC. The whole variable domain, filled in from reference TRBV28 and TRBJ2-7, reads DVKVTQSSRYLVKRTGEKVFLECVQDMDHENMFWYRQDPGLGLRLIYFSYDVKMKEKGDIPEGYSVSREKKERFSLILESASTNQTSMYLCASSPGHLLSYEQYFGPGTRLTVT.

This clone was seen a handful of times. A much larger clone sits a single nucleotide away, making a read error possible. Different DNA sequences within this sample yield the same CDR3. The chain couples TRBV5-4 to TRBJ2-7; TRBD1 matches at 8 bases. The germline gives CDR1 SGHNT, CDR2 YYREEE (reference sequence). Unmatched junction bases numbered 8, after V lost 2 bases and J lost 4 bases. The CDR3 has 15 amino acids. The CDR3, as DNA: TGTGCCAGCAGCTTCGGACAGGGTGGGAAGTACGAGCAGTACTTC. Residues: CASSFGQGGKYEQYF.

This clone was picked up one time. This chain uses TRBV20-1 with TRBJ1-5; no clear D. Germline V gene data show CDR1 as DFQATT and CDR2 as SNEGSKA (reference sequence). The CDR3 has 13 amino acids. With 2 bases removed from V and 7 bases from J, the gap between germline ends came to 12 bases. The CDR3, as DNA: TGCAGTGCTAGAACCTTTGGAGGGCAGCCCCAGCATTTT. It codes for CSARTFGGQPQHF.

This clone was recorded at least ten times. J is TRBJ1-3 and V is TRBV11-2; the D is unclear. Trimming took 1 base from V and 0 from J, leaving 4 bases between them. The CDR3 is 14 residues long. The germline V gene has CDR1 SGHAT and CDR2 FQNNGV. CDR3 region: CASSLAGSGNTIYF. The DNA of the CDR3 is TGTGCCAGCAGCTTAGCCGGCTCTGGAAACACCATATATTTT.

This clone has ten or more counts. V is TRBV6-4 and J is TRBJ1-6; no reliable D call. Germline CDR1 reads MRHNA; CDR2 reads SNTAGT. The CDR3 loop spans 13 amino acids. The V gene lost 5 bases and the J gene lost 7 bases, with 9 bases spanning the gap. CDR3 residues: CASSRESNSPLHF. Written as DNA, the CDR3 is TGTGCCAGCAGTAGGGAGAGCAATTCACCCCTCCACTTT.

This clone was picked up many times. This chain joins TRBV3-1 and TRBJ2-5, with 7 bases fitting TRBD1. This CDR3 spans 16 amino acids. The germline V gene encodes CDR1 LGHDT and CDR2 YNNKEL (reference sequence). The J segment lost 0 bases and the V segment lost 3 bases, leaving 7 bases of the junction unmatched. CDR3 sequence: CASSHTRGTDQETQYF. The CDR3 DNA follows: TGTGCCAGCAGCCACACCCGAGGGACAGACCAAGAGACCCAGTACTTC.

This clone was picked up a small number of times. A read error may explain this, as a much larger clone is one base away. This chain links TRBV15 with TRBJ2-2; TRBD1 matches 8 bases. Per germline, CDR1 LNHNV and CDR2 YYDKDF (reference sequence). The CDR3 is made up of 15 amino acids. CDR3 nucleotides: TGTGCCGCCAGTCCCAGGGGGCTCGGCACCGGGGAGCTGTTTTTT. Encoded protein: CAASPRGLGTGELFF.

This clone was seen more than once but under ten times. This may stem from a read error, because a much larger clone lies one nucleotide away. At the DNA level, this CDR3 is encoded by other sequences in the same sample as well. The chain is built from TRBV20-1 and TRBJ2-1, with 7 bases that match TRBD1. In germline, CDR1 is DFQATT, CDR2 SNEGSKA (reference sequence). The CDR3 totals 13 residues. V shed 6 bases and J 5 bases; nucleotides not matched to a gene: 7. Here the CDR3 reads CSAGGQAHNEQFF. CDR3 DNA: TGCAGTGCAGGAGGACAGGCGCACAATGAGCAGTTCTTC.

This clone was seen only a few times. This may be a read error, as it is one base from a much larger clone. The J gene is TRBJ1-1, the V gene TRBV19, with D unclear. This CDR3 spans 13 amino acids. Germline V lookup: CDR1 LNHDA, CDR2 SQIVND (reference sequence). This CDR3 is CASSIGRATESFF. CDR3 nucleotide sequence: TGTGCCAGTAGTATCGGACGGGCCACTGAATCTTTCTTT.

This clone was seen ten or more times. The V call is TRBV27, the J call TRBJ2-7, with D possibly TRBD1 on 6 matching bases. V lost 4 bases and J 0 bases, leaving 13 bases between the germline ends. CDR1 is MNHEY and CDR2 is SMNVEV in the germline V gene (reference sequence). The CDR3 contains 15 residues. CDR3 amino acids: CASSSPWTDSYEQYF. CDR3 in DNA: TGTGCCAGCAGTTCCCCATGGACAGACTCCTACGAGCAGTACTTC.

For this clone: A read error may explain this, as a much larger clone is one base away. This chain connects TRBV5-1 to TRBJ1-4; D call uncertain. The germline V gene has CDR1 SGHRS and CDR2 YFSETQ. This CDR3 is 14 amino acids long. The V end was cut by 9 bases, the J end by 0 bases, with 12 bases between. The CDR3: CANKDGATNEKLFF. The DNA of the CDR3 is TGCGCCAACAAAGATGGGGCAACTAATGAAAAACTGTTTTTT.

Regarding this clone: One base away lies a much larger clone, so this may be a sequencing read error. V is TRBV27 and J is TRBJ2-7; tentatively, D is TRBD1 or TRBD2 (5 bases each). CDR1 is MNHEY, CDR2 SMNVEV, per germline (reference sequence). The CDR3 covers 14 residues. The germline V and J ends were trimmed by 7 bases and 3 bases, with 16 bases remaining between them. CDR3 sequence (DNA): TGTGCCAGCATTGGCCCGGGACGGAACTACGAGCAGTACTTC. As protein: CASIGPGRNYEQYF.

Many counts were recorded for this clone. The chain uses TRBV20-1 and TRBJ2-7; 14 bases fit TRBD2. In germline, CDR1 is DFQATT, CDR2 SNEGSKA (reference sequence). After removal of 3 bases from V and 6 bases from J, the junction contained 7 bases not matched to a gene. The CDR3 is 15 residues long. The DNA for the CDR3 is TGCAGTGCTAGGAGACTAGCGGGAGGGCGGAGCGAGCAGTACTTC. Translated, it gives CSARRLAGGRSEQYF.

There are many counts of this clone. The chain uses TRBV5-5 and TRBJ1-1; TRBD1 matches 10 bases. The CDR3 covers 14 residues. Germline V lookup: CDR1 SGHKS, CDR2 YYEKEE (reference sequence). V was clipped by 4 bases and J by 7 bases; unmatched bases: 7. The DNA of the CDR3 is TGTGCCAGCAGCCGGGACAGGGGCCGAGATGAAGCTTTCTTT. As protein: CASSRDRGRDEAFF.

This clone is labeled medium-sized (0.01 to 0.1%). The J gene is TRBJ2-7, the V gene TRBV6-1; D possibly corresponds to TRBD2 (6 bases). Trimming removed 6 bases at V and 3 bases at J, with 12 bases between. The CDR3 is 13 amino acids. CDR1 and CDR2 (germline): MNHNS, SASEGT. CDR3 region: CASRKGLLYEQYF. CDR3 sequence (DNA): TGTGCCAGCAGGAAGGGACTGCTCTACGAGCAGTACTTC.

In this sample, this clone turned up many times. The chain employs TRBV4-1 and TRBJ2-3; D uncertain. The CDR3 loop spans 14 amino acids. The germline gives CDR1 MGHRA, CDR2 YSYEKL. The V and J ends lost 4 bases and 1 base respectively, with 9 bases between them. CDR3 sequence: CASSLSRGTDTQYF. CDR3 sequence (DNA): TGCGCCAGCAGCCTTTCAAGGGGCACAGATACGCAGTATTTT.

This clone was counted between two and nine times. Being one base from a much bigger clone, this may be a read error. Distinct nucleotide sequences in the sample also encode this CDR3. This chain joins TRBV4-1 and TRBJ2-7; D assignment may be TRBD1 or TRBD2 (6 bases each). Germline V gene lookup returns CDR1 MGHRA and CDR2 YSYEKL. This CDR3 is built from 14 residues. The CDR3 region is CASSQGGTFYEQYF. CDR3 bases: TGCGCCAGTAGCCAAGGGGGGACCTTCTACGAGCAGTACTTC.

This chain uses TRBV6-1 with TRBJ2-7; possibly TRBD2 for D (5 bases). CDR3 length equals 13 residues. CDR1 is MNHNS, CDR2 SASEGT, per germline. V shed 6 bases and J shed 5 bases, with 14 bases lying between them. DNA for the CDR3: TGTGCCAGCAGCCGGTACGGGGTCCACGAGCAGTACTTC. Protein sequence: CASSRYGVHEQYF.

The sample holds many counts of this clone. The rearrangement uses TRBV28 and TRBJ1-5; TRBD1 aligns across 10 bases. The germline CDR1 and CDR2 sequences are MDHEN and SYDVKM. J was trimmed by 5 bases and V by 2 bases; bases with no gene match: 6. This CDR3 contains 16 residues. The CDR3 nucleotides read TGTGCCAGCAGTTTACCTGACAGGGGGCGGGATCAGCCCCAGCATTTT. Its translation is CASSLPDRGRDQPQHF.

This clone was counted between two and nine times. This could be a read error, since a much larger clone is one nucleotide away. The CDR3 coding sequence is TGTGCCAGCAGCACCATGGACGCCTACGCACCCCCCCACTTT. Translation: CASSTMDAYAPPHF. The chain is built from TRBV7-9 and TRBJ1-6; D remains unclear. The germline V gene encodes CDR1 SEHNR and CDR2 FQNEAQ (reference sequence). The length of the CDR3 is 14 residues. The entire variable domain, with the rest obtained from reference TRBV7-9 and TRBJ1-6, is as follows: DTGVSQNPRHKITKRGQNVTFRCDPISEHNRLYWYRQTLGQGPEFLTYFQNEAQLEKSRLLSDRFSAERPKGSFSTLEIQRTEQGDSAMYLCASSTMDAYAPPHFGNGTRLTVT.

This clone was recorded at least ten times. The gene calls are TRBV2 and TRBJ2-7, with D maybe TRBD1 (5 bases). The CDR3 spans 15 residues. V was trimmed by 1 base and J by 6 bases, leaving 16 bases between them. Germline loops: CDR1 SNHLY, CDR2 FYNNEI. The CDR3 DNA sequence: TGTGCCAGCAGTGAAGTGGGGCTCCTGATCTCCGAGCAGTACTTC. Its translation is CASSEVGLLISEQYF.

In its sample, this clone was seen a few times. Here the CDR3 DNA reads TGTGCCAGCAGCTTATCTGTAGATGAGCAGTTCTTC. It encodes CASSLSVDEQFF. This rearrangement joins TRBV7-2 to TRBJ2-1; no firm D call. Trimming took 2 bases from V and 8 from J, leaving 7 bases between them. The germline gives CDR1 SGHTA, CDR2 FQGNSA. CDR3 length: 12 residues.

This clone was detected only a few times. The genes are TRBV5-5 and TRBJ1-2, with D perhaps TRBD1 (6 bases). Germline V gene sequence: CDR1 SGHKS, CDR2 YYEKEE (reference sequence). This CDR3 region has 15 residues. Trimming stripped 4 bases from V and 3 bases from J, with 16 bases between. The CDR3 reads CASSPSRQGYYGYTF. CDR3 nucleotide sequence: TGTGCCAGCAGCCCCAGCCGCCAGGGGTACTATGGCTACACCTTC.